A single sample is the source of the 15 T cell receptor beta chains below, sequenced in a study of T cell responses to AZD1222 COVID-19 vaccine. The method was immunoSEQ multiplex PCR; TCRdb's version includes in-frame clones alone and lacks a portion of them. Of about 110,000 clones in the sample, roughly 87% were seen once. The source material was peripheral blood, sampled on day 0 of MenACWY control vaccination. Source of these receptors: an adult in good health.

This clone was counted a single time. The gene calls are TRBV6-2 or TRBV6-3 and TRBJ2-7, with a possible D match to TRBD2 (5 bases). V dropped 1 base and J dropped 0 bases, with 13 bases sitting between them. The CDR3 loop spans 16 amino acids. Germline values: CDR1 MNHEY, CDR2 SVGEGT. In DNA form, the CDR3 reads TGTGCCAGCAGTTACTATGGGCCGGGGAGCTCCTACGAGCAGTACTTC. Its translation: CASSYYGPGSSYEQYF.

This clone appeared once. The chain combines TRBV11-3 with TRBJ2-7; no definite D call. The CDR3 is 16 residues long. The germline gives CDR1 SGHNT, CDR2 YENEEA. Trimming cost V 0 bases and J 2 bases, with 14 bases left between them. The CDR3 region has the DNA TGTGCCAGCAGCTTAGATGGGCCGGTCGGGCCCTACGAGCAGTACTTC. Protein product: CASSLDGPVGPYEQYF.

This chain joins TRBV5-1 and TRBJ2-1; perhaps TRBD1 as D (6 bases). Trimming took off 6 bases at V and 4 bases at J, with 17 bases between the two ends. From germline, CDR1 is SGHRS and CDR2 YFSETQ. This CDR3 has 15 residues. CDR3 bases: TGCGCCAGCACCATTAACGGACAGACTTACAATGAGCAGTTCTTC. It is translated as CASTINGQTYNEQFF.

The sample holds a few counts of this clone. The rearrangement uses TRBV9 and TRBJ2-1; possibly TRBD2 for D (6 bases). Trimming stripped 0 bases from V and 2 bases from J, with 12 bases between. The CDR3 length is 16 residues. Germline lookup yields CDR1 SGDLS and CDR2 YYNGEE. The CDR3 here is CASSVAPGETYNEQFF. CDR3 in DNA: TGTGCCAGCAGCGTAGCCCCGGGGGAGACCTACAATGAGCAGTTCTTC.

The chain has TRBV30 and TRBJ1-2, with a tentative D call TRBD1 (5 bases). Germline assignment: CDR1 GTSNPN and CDR2 SVGIG (reference sequence). The CDR3 has 15 residues. V lost 3 bases, J lost 4 bases, and 18 bases lay in between. This CDR3 is CAWRGRPFSGYGYTF. The CDR3 DNA reads as TGTGCCTGGAGGGGACGCCCATTCTCTGGCTATGGCTACACCTTC.

The V gene is TRBV29-1, the J gene TRBJ2-7; D is unclear. The CDR3 totals 13 residues. Germline assignment: CDR1 SQVTM and CDR2 ANQGSEA. V lost 7 bases and J lost 3, with 16 bases in between. CDR3 coding DNA: TGCAGCGCAATCGGGCAGCCCAACTACGAGCAGTACTTC. Translation gives CSAIGQPNYEQYF.

The rearrangement uses TRBV19 and TRBJ2-3; D unresolved. V gave up 3 bases and J gave up 3 bases, with 16 bases separating them. Per the germline V gene, CDR1 is LNHDA and CDR2 is SQIVND (reference sequence). This CDR3 region has 16 residues. In DNA, the CDR3 is TGTGCCAGTAGTATCCCGGGTAGGGCGAAGACAGATACGCAGTATTTT. Protein sequence: CASSIPGRAKTDTQYF.

The chain is built from TRBV4-3 and TRBJ2-1; the D gene is possibly TRBD1 (5 bases). Trimming shortened V by 1 base and J by 3 bases, and 10 bases separated the two germline ends. Per the germline V gene, CDR1 is LGHNA and CDR2 is YSLEER. The CDR3 covers 15 residues. CDR3 nucleotides: TGCGCCAGCAGCCAAGTCGCAGGGTTCTACAATGAGCAGTTCTTC. It translates to CASSQVAGFYNEQFF.

The gene calls are TRBV28 and TRBJ1-2; D is possibly TRBD1 (6 bases). Germline assignment: CDR1 MDHEN and CDR2 SYDVKM. The V gene lost 4 bases and the J gene lost 0 bases, with 21 bases spanning the gap. This CDR3 has 18 amino acids. The chain's CDR3 is CASSSPRLDGQTNYGYTF. The CDR3 bases are TGTGCCAGCAGTTCCCCCCGCCTCGACGGACAGACTAACTATGGCTACACCTTC.

The V gene is TRBV18, the J gene TRBJ2-7; a possible D gene is TRBD1 (6 bases). Germline loops: CDR1 KGHSH, CDR2 LQKENI. CDR3 length: 17 amino acids. The ends were cut back, 5 bases at V and 2 bases at J, with 22 bases in the middle. Here the CDR3 DNA reads TGTGCCAGCTCAAGATCGTTACGACAGGAAAAGCCCTACGAGCAGTACTTC. This translates into CASSRSLRQEKPYEQYF. The full variable domain, with the rest looked up from reference TRBV18 and TRBJ2-7, is NAGVMQNPRHLVRRRGQEARLRCSPMKGHSHVYWYRQLPEEGLKFMVYLQKENIIDESGMPKERFSAEFPKEGPSILRIQQVVRGDSAAYFCASSRSLRQEKPYEQYFGPGTRLTVT.

This clone was observed once. The chain links TRBV7-3 to TRBJ2-5; 9 bases line up with TRBD2. Trimming at V came to 5 bases and at J to 7 bases, leaving 11 bases not matched to a gene. Per germline, CDR1 SGHTA and CDR2 FQGTGA. The CDR3 is made up of 15 amino acids. CDR3 loop: CASSPSPGLAGTQYF. CDR3 bases: TGTGCCAGCAGCCCGTCACCGGGACTAGCTGGGACCCAGTACTTC.

This clone was observed many times. This chain joins TRBV7-9 and TRBJ1-1; D is uncertain. CDR3 length: 16 residues. The germline V gene encodes CDR1 SEHNR and CDR2 FQNEAQ (reference sequence). Trimming cost V 0 bases and J 0 bases, with 11 bases left between them. The CDR3 sequence: CASSLALAGMNTEAFF. The CDR3 DNA sequence: TGTGCCAGCAGCTTAGCGTTAGCAGGCATGAACACTGAAGCTTTCTTT.

This rearrangement joins TRBV19 to TRBJ2-7, with 10 bases matching TRBD1. This CDR3 region has 14 residues. Losses at the gene ends were 3 bases for V and 3 bases for J; bases not matched to a gene: 2. Germline V gives CDR1 LNHDA, CDR2 SQIVND (reference sequence). CDR3 sequence reads: CASSIGTGDYEQYF. The DNA for the CDR3 is TGTGCCAGTAGTATCGGGACAGGGGACTACGAGCAGTACTTC.

V is TRBV30 and J is TRBJ2-5; 15 bases agree with TRBD2. The V and J ends lost 7 bases and 0 bases, in that order; junction bases with no gene match: 3. The length of the CDR3 is 15 residues. Germline V CDR1 and CDR2: GTSNPN, SVGIG (reference sequence). CDR3 DNA sequence: TGTGCCTTCGGACTAGCGGGGGGGTACCAAGAGACCCAGTACTTC. Translated, it gives CAFGLAGGYQETQYF.

In this sample, this clone turned up a few times. This chain links TRBV4-1 with TRBJ1-2, with TRBD1 matching 7 bases. J was trimmed by 8 bases and V by 4 bases; bases with no gene match: 10. This CDR3 has 14 amino acids. Germline lookup yields CDR1 MGHRA and CDR2 YSYEKL. The CDR3 loop reads CASSPQKGARGYTF. The CDR3 nucleotides are TGCGCCAGCAGCCCACAAAAGGGGGCGAGGGGCTACACCTTC.